This entry concerns a single TCR beta chain. The antigen is undetermined. The source of the sample is a study of cytomegalovirus exposure and HLA in healthy donors. Overall study context: Inside one of the first data releases sat around 85 million unique TCRs taken from HLA-typed donors. Falling in the Caucasian-associated ancestry cluster were approximately 86% of a few hundred genotyped donors.

The CDR3 loop spans 15 amino acids. CDR1 MGHRA and CDR2 YSYEKL come from the germline V gene. V was clipped by 3 bases and J by 2 bases; unmatched bases: 6. The PCR made use of 60 Vbeta and 13 Jbeta primers. Libraries were prepared by immunoSEQ multiplex PCR; TCRdb keeps only in-frame clonotypes and omits some of them. The sample totals 190,000 or so clones. General observations from the study: No immune exposure information besides CMV serostatus was available. When analyzed later, the rates of TCR association showed variation by HLA locus, with DRB1 the most and HLA-C the fewest.

The sample taken for sequencing was PBMCs. The sequence was collected from a boy aged 5 to 17 in good health and CMV-seronegative. The chain is built from TRBV4-1 and TRBJ1-2; 7 bases are shared with TRBD1. The CDR3 DNA is TGCGCCAGCAGCCACCAACAGGGGTCCAACTATGGCTACACCTTC. This codes for CASSHQQGSNYGYTF.